This section outlines one T cell receptor (beta chain) sequence together with its context. Its recognized antigen is unknown. No base quality values were provided; no much bigger clone lies one nucleotide off. Ends trimmed: V by 5 bases, J by 5 bases; bases unmatched to a gene: 9. CDR1 and CDR2, per the germline V gene (reference sequence), are SEHNR and FQNEAQ. There are 15 amino acids in the CDR3, from cysteine to phenylalanine inclusive. The retained sequence is limited to the CDR3, 45 bases, with the frame set at the first base. The sample belongs to a study of shared clonotypes between healthy human individuals (dated by TCRdb to between 2020 and 2021). Notes on the research overall: The cohort comprised a couple of women and a few men aged 18 to 49 years. Per donor, three plates each were used for CD4 naive and CD4 memory, two for CD8 naive, and one for CD8 memory. To estimate repertoire size and how much clonotype sharing occurs between individuals, the study deeply sequenced the blood TCR repertoires of five healthy adults. To increase sequencing depth and limit assay-specific biases, different laboratories used diverse techniques to prepare libraries and sequence TCR repertoires. Per donor, leukapheresis produced somewhere between about 0.94 and 9.5 billion PBMCs.

Using the deep immunoSEQ assay, multiplex PCR amplified TCR CDR3 regions from genomic DNA. For each cell subset, the extracted genomic DNA was distributed evenly across all wells of several immunoSEQ 96-well plates, and each plate served as one replicate. For sorted subsets, each replicate PCR was loaded with roughly 200 ng genomic DNA, equivalent to roughly 30,000 T cell genomes. Purified libraries were measured with a Qubit 3.0 fluorometer, size-checked on a Bioanalyzer 2100, and measured again with the KAPA Library Quantification kit. A separate single-read 150-cycle Illumina NextSeq 550 flow cell was used to sequence each immunoSEQ 96-well plate. The paper's data handling went like this. Because only junctional sequences without quality scores were contained in the immunoSEQ output, filtering matching that applied to full-length reads could not be performed. To assign V/J genes and CDR3, sequences were annotated using PyIR, a Python wrapper for IgBLAST v1.9, with IMGT germline references. Any read was removed if the V/J assignment was weak (E-value above 1e-6), the CDR3 was missing, or the read contained stop codons, out-of-frame junctions, or ambiguous translated residues. A V3J clonotype was defined by an identical inferred V gene, J gene, and CDR3 amino acid sequence. The percentage overlap between two repertoires was calculated by dividing the number of shared unique clonotypes by the size of the smaller repertoire. Three approaches were used to assess repertoire richness: RTK rarefaction, the Chao1 estimator, and Recon v2.1 estimates of unobserved clonotypes. Generation probabilities for all TCRbeta clonotypes obtained by the gDNA method from a few donors were computed using OLGA. TCRdb stores this immuneACCESS table with in-frame sequences only. Part of the clones is absent; in the studies checked, under half of the shortfall reflects unresolved V genes, and no reason is known for the rest. The D gene and trimming were derived from the DNA, and the V and J assignments and clone size from that table. For this sample there are some 500,000 clones; around 95% appear just once. Under 0.065% of the sample lies in the top ten.

Overall study results and their limits: Based on pairwise subsampling, the degree of clonotype sharing among donors was expected to be affected by sequencing depth. Even with the large sequencing depth, rarefaction of the sorted-subset datasets indicated that sequencing was incomplete. Because the study included a small number of donors, the genetic and exposure-history diversity represented was limited. Estimated clonotype richness was generally larger for naive than for memory subsets. Sampling was restricted to blood, and TCR repertoires in tissue are likely to differ from TCR repertoires in blood. Compared with non-shared clonotypes, clonotypes shared by all four sorted-subset donors had higher generation probabilities. Sharing across several donors was observed for around 5% of naive CD4, less than 4% of naive CD8, about 2.3% of memory CD4, and about 0.38% of memory CD8 clonotypes.

Healthy HIV-negative adults with no recently reported acute infections or vaccinations were included as donors. Every donor was a Caucasian adult residing in Nashville, Tennessee, USA. Magnetic negative selection was used to enrich CD4+ T cells, after which naive cells were positively selected on CD45RA and the negative fraction became the memory subset. Blood was obtained by leukapheresis, after which PBMCs were separated by Ficoll-Histopaque density gradient centrifugation and cryopreserved in liquid nitrogen vapor phase. Purity and quantity of every magnetically sorted T cell population were checked by analytical flow cytometry. Each sorted fraction had its genomic DNA isolated and then quantified by UV absorbance on a Nanodrop 2000c.

This receptor was taken from a woman in her twenties or thirties in good health. The V and J genes are TRBV7-9 and TRBJ2-3, with 8 junctional bases fitting TRBD1. Sequencing was performed on naive CD4+ T cells sorted from blood. The cell subset or site label here, explained by the study, means: CD45RA+ positively selected. The CDR3 has the sequence CASSPGQGPKDTQYF. The DNA is as follows: TGTGCCAGCAGCCCCGGACAGGGACCTAAAGATACGCAGTATTTT.